What follows describes a single T cell receptor beta chain. Germline V gene data show CDR1 as MNHNS and CDR2 as SASEGT. After removal of 7 bases from V and 8 bases from J, the junction contained 9 bases not matched to a gene. This CDR3 comprises 15 residues. The data were taken from a study of cytomegalovirus exposure and HLA in healthy donors. Across the whole study: Within an early data release were 65 million to 90 million unique TCRs drawn from HLA-typed donors.

The PCR contained 60 Vbeta and 13 Jbeta primers. Original analysis: In a later analysis, roughly 11 million of 83 million or so unique beta chains occurred in at least two donors. Profiled with immunoSEQ multiplex PCR; TCRdb holds only in-frame clones, not every one. V and J calls and clone size are copied from that table; D and trimming were computed from the DNA. The sample records fewer than 140,000 clones, around three quarters being singletons. This receptor was identified in a boy under 18 in good health and CMV-seronegative. The chain joins TRBV6-1 to TRBJ1-4, with 11 bases aligning to TRBD1. What was sequenced was PBMCs. The CDR3: CASTRTGGKREKLFF. Written as DNA, the CDR3 is TGTGCCAGCACCCGGACAGGGGGCAAGAGGGAAAAACTGTTTTTT.